This T cell receptor beta chain was captured in a study of PD-L1 blockade in urothelial cancer. Whole-study findings and limits: Pretreatment TCR clonality in blood under the median foretold superior survival.

Of note for this clone: As yet, its antigen is unknown.

The table came from immunoSEQ multiplex PCR; TCRdb's copy has only in-frame clones and leaves some out. Of about 120,000 clones listed, around nine tenths were seen once; the top ten hold 1.5% to 2%. The time point denotes: peripheral blood 6 weeks after treatment start. CDR1 is SNHLY, CDR2 FYNNEI, per germline. V dropped 7 bases and J dropped 7; count of bases not matched to a gene: 9. The CDR3 runs 14 residues. Sequenced here: PBMCs, sampled around atezolizumab (anti-PD-L1) treatment. The receptor was derived from a man in his sixties with urothelial cancer. The V call is TRBV2, the J call TRBJ1-4, with TRBD1 matching over 7 bases. In DNA, the CDR3 is TGTGCCAGCATAGGCGGCAGGGGGAGTGAAAAACTGTTTTTT. Amino acids: CASIGGRGSEKLFF.